This T cell receptor (beta chain) was sequenced in a study of cytomegalovirus exposure and HLA in healthy donors. On the study more broadly: Counted in an early data release were roughly 87 million unique TCRs from HLA-typed donors.

Vbeta (60) and Jbeta (13) primers were used in the PCR. TCRdb's copy holds only in-frame clones and misses some; the assay was immunoSEQ multiplex PCR. The sample records 150,000 to 200,000 clones, 70% to 80% being singletons. Donors sampled were nominally healthy, though unrecorded immune exposures were likely. CDR1 and CDR2 from the germline V gene are SGHRS and YFSETQ. V was trimmed by 0 bases and J by 4 bases, leaving 13 bases between them. The CDR3 has 15 residues. This TCR was recovered from a man between 25 and 39 years old in good health and CMV-seronegative. The V gene is TRBV5-1, the J gene TRBJ1-1; D perhaps matches TRBD1 (6 bases). The sample was PBMCs. CDR3 residues: CASSLEGRGLTEAFF. Written as DNA, the CDR3 is TGCGCCAGCAGCTTGGAAGGCAGGGGCCTCACTGAAGCTTTCTTT.